The following is a TCR beta chain sequence with its context. Germline values: CDR1 MNHEY, CDR2 SVGAGI. The CDR3 is made up of 15 amino acids. V shed 2 bases and J shed 2 bases, with 11 bases lying between them. TCRdb keeps only in-frame clones here, not all; method: immunoSEQ multiplex PCR. Counted here are 15,000 or so clones, more than 75% occurring once; the ten biggest clones make up over 2%. This sample is drawn from a study of OX40 agonist ivuxolimab in advanced cancers. The sample here was CD4+ or CD8+ T cells sorted from blood, taken in a trial of the OX40 agonist ivuxolimab. The sequence came from an adult with an advanced solid tumor such as melanoma, head and neck, liver or kidney cancer. The V gene is TRBV6-5, the J gene TRBJ2-3, with D possibly TRBD2 on 5 matching bases. CDR3 nucleotides: TGTGCCAGCAGTTACCAAGCGGCAAACACAGATACGCAGTATTTT. Translating gives CASSYQAANTDTQYF.